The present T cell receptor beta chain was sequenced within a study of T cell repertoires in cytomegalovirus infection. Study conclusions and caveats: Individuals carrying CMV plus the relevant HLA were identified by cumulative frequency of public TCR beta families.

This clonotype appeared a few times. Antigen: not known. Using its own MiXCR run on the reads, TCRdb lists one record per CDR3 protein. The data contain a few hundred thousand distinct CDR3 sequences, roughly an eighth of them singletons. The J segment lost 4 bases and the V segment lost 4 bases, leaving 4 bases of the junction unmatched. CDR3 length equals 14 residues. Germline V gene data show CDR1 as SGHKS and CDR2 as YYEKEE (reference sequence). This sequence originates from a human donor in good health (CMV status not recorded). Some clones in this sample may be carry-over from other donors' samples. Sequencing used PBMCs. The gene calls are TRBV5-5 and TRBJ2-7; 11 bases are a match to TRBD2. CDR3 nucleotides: TGTGCCAGCAGCACCACTAGCGGGAGTTACGAGCAGTACTTC. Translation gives CASSTTSGSYEQYF.